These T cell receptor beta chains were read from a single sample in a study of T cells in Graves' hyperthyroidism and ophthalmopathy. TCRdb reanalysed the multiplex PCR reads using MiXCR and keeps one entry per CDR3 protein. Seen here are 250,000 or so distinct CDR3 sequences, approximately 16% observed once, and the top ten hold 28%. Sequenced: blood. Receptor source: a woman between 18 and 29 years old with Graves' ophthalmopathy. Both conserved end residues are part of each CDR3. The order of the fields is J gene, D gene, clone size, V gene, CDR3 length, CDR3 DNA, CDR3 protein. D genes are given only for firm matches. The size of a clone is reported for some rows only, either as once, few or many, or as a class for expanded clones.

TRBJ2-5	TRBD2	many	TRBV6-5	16	TGTGCCAGCAGTTACTCGGTAGCGGGCCACCAAGAGACCCAGTACTTC	CASSYSVAGHQETQYF
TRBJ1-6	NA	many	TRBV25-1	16	TGTGCCAGCAAGCCCTCCGGAGGTTTTGGGCGAGGATCTCTCCACTTT	CASKPSGGFGRGSLHF
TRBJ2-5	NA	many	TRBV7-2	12	TGTGCCAGCAGCCCGATATCGGACACCCAGTACTTC	CASSPISDTQYF
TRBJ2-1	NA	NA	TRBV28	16	TGTGCCAGCAGGGGGCTACAGGGGGGGACAGAGAATGAGCAGTTCTTC	CASRGLQGGTENEQFF
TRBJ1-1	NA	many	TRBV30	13	TGTGCCTGGAGTGTGGGGGTTCTCACTGAAGCTTTCTTT	CAWSVGVLTEAFF
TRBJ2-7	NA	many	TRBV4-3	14	TGCGCCAGCAGCCAAGCTTTTTTAGGCTACGAGCAGTACTTC	CASSQAFLGYEQYF
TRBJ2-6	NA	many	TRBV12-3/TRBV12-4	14	TGTGCCAGCAGTTCAGGGTCCGGGGCCAACGTCCTGACTTTC	CASSSGSGANVLTF
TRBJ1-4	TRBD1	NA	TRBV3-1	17	TGTGCCAGCAGCCAACGCGGACAGGGGGCAACTAATGAAAAACTGTTTTTT	CASSQRGQGATNEKLFF
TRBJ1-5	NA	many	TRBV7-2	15	TGTGCCAGCAGCTTAGCGACAGGTAGCAATCAGCCCCAGCATTTT	CASSLATGSNQPQHF
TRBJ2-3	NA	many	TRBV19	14	TGTGCCAGTAGTAGCCACCGGGACACCTATACGCAGTATTTT	CASSSHRDTYTQYF
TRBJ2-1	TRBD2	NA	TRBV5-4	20	TGTGCCAGCAGCGTTGATACTAGCGGGGGGGGGACTTATCCATACAATGAGCAGTTCTTC	CASSVDTSGGGTYPYNEQFF
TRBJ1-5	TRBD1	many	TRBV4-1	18	TGCGCCAGCAGCCAAGACCCATGGACAGGCTATAGCAATCAGCCCCAGCATTTT	CASSQDPWTGYSNQPQHF
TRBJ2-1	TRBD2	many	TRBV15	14	TGTGCCACCAGCATCCGGGGGGGCTGGGATGAGCAGTTCTTC	CATSIRGGWDEQFF
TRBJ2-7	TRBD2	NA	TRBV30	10	TGTGCCGGCCGGGGGGAGGAGCAGTACTTC	CAGRGEEQYF
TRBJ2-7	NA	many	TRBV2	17	TGTGCCAGCAGGACCCTTTGGGACCGAGATATTGCCGACGAGCAGTACTTC	CASRTLWDRDIADEQYF
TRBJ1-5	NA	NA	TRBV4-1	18	TGCGCCAGCAGCCAAGGGGGTTTAGGGGGATATAGCAATCAGCCCCAGCATTTT	CASSQGGLGGYSNQPQHF
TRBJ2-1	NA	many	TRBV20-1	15	TGCAGTGCAACGACTCTAGGGAGCTCCTACAATGAGCAGTTCTTC	CSATTLGSSYNEQFF
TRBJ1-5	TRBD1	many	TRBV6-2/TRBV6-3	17	TGTGCCAGCAGTTACGTAACAGGGGGCCAGGGGAATCAGCCCCAGCATTTT	CASSYVTGGQGNQPQHF
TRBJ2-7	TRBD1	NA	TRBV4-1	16	TGCGCCAGCAGCCAAGATCGGACAGGGGGGGAATACGAGCAGTACTTC	CASSQDRTGGEYEQYF
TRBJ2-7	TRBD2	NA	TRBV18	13	TGTGCCACAACTAGCGGGAGTAACAACGAGCAGTACTTC	CATTSGSNNEQYF
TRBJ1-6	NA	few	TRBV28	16	TGTGCCAGCAGTCCCCGAGGGCGACAGTTTAATTCACCCCTCCACTTT	CASSPRGRQFNSPLHF
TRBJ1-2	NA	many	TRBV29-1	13	TGCAGCGTTGAGAAAGGGAGGAACTATGGCTACACCTTC	CSVEKGRNYGYTF
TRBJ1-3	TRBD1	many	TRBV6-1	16	TGTGCCAGCAGGCGACAGGGTTCCCGCTCTGGAAACACCATATATTTT	CASRRQGSRSGNTIYF
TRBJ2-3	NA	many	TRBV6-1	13	TGTGCCAGCGCAGGGGGGGGCACAGATACGCAGTATTTT	CASAGGGTDTQYF
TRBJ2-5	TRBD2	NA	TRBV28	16	TGTGCCAGCAGTTTCCTGGCTAGCGGGAGTCGGAAGACCCAGCACTTC	CASSFLASGSRKTQHF
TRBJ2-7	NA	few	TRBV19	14	TGTGCCAGTAGTATTGCCAAGGGGAAATACGAGCAGTACTTC	CASSIAKGKYEQYF
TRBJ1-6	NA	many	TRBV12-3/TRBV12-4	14	TGTGCCAGCTCTTTCCCTCCGAATCGTTCACCCCTCCACTTT	CASSFPPNRSPLHF
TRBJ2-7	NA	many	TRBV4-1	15	TGCGCCAGCAGCCAAGCTAACAGGCGGGCCTACGAGCAGTACTTC	CASSQANRRAYEQYF
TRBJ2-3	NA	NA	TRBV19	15	TGTGCCAGTAGTATAGAGGGCGGGTATACAGATACGCAGTATTTT	CASSIEGGYTDTQYF
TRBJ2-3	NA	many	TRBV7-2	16	TGTGCCAGCAGCCCCAGGGACTGGACTTCCACAGATACGCAGTATTTT	CASSPRDWTSTDTQYF
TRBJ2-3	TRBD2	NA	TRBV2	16	TGTGCCAGCAGAAAAGATAGCGGGCGAAGCACAGATACGCAGTATTTT	CASRKDSGRSTDTQYF
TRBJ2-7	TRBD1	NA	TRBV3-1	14	TGTACCAGCAGCACGGGACAGGTCACCTACGAGCAGTACTTC	CTSSTGQVTYEQYF
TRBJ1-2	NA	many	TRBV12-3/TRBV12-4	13	TGTGCCAGCAGTTGGGGGGACTTTTATGGCTACACCTTC	CASSWGDFYGYTF
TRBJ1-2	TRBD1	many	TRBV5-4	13	TGTGCCAGCAGCGCACAGGGGGCCTATGGCTACACCTTC	CASSAQGAYGYTF
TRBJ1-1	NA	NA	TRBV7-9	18	TGTGCCAGCAGACGTCAAATAAGGGGGGGGCGAGAAGACACTGAAGCTTTCTTT	CASRRQIRGGREDTEAFF
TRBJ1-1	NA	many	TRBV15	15	TGTGCCACCAGCAGCCTCCAAGGGAGCTTCTTAGAAGCTTTCTTT	CATSSLQGSFLEAFF
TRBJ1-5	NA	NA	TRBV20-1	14	TGCAGTGCTAGTGCCGACGGAGCCAATCAGCCCCAGCATTTT	CSASADGANQPQHF
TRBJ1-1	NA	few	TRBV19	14	TGTGCCAGTAGTTGTGTCGGGCTCCGGTGTGAAGCTTTCTTT	CASSCVGLRCEAFF
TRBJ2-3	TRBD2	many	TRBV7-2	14	TGTGCCAGCAGCTTAGTGCGGGGGGGTAATACGCAGTATTTT	CASSLVRGGNTQYF
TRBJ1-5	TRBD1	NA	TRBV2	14	TGTGCCAGCAGTGACAGGGGGCAGGATCAGCCCCAGCATTTT	CASSDRGQDQPQHF
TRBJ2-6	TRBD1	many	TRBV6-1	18	TGTGCCAGCAGCTTAACAGGGGCCCCACTCTCTGGGGCCAACGTCCTGACTTTC	CASSLTGAPLSGANVLTF
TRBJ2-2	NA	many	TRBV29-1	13	TGCAGCGTTGAATTGGGCAACACCGGGGAGCTGTTTTTT	CSVELGNTGELFF
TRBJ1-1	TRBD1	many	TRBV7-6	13	TGTGCCAGCAGCCGTTTAGAGGACAGGGTCGCTTTCTTT	CASSRLEDRVAFF
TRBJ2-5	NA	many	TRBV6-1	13	TGTGCCAGCAGTAAAGGCACTGGGGTTGCCCAGTACTTC	CASSKGTGVAQYF
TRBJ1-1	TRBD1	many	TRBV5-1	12	TGCGCCAGCAGTTCCCGGGACAGTCAAGCTTTCTTT	CASSSRDSQAFF